This is a list of T cell receptor beta chains from one sample in a study of blood T cells in healthy people across ages. MiXCR, run by TCRdb on the 5' RACE reads, gives a single entry per CDR3 protein. The sample includes under 950,000 distinct CDR3 sequences, 20% to 25% of them seen just once. The sequencing sample was made of blood. These receptors originate from a man between 65 and 85 years old in good health. Each CDR3 is given with its conserved first and last residue. D genes are given only for firm matches. Size tells how often a clone was seen (once, few, many) or the class of an expanded clone, and some rows leave it out.

v_call	d_call	cdr3_length	j_call	clone_size	cdr3_nt	cdr3_aa
TRBV29-1	TRBD1	15	TRBJ1-3	.	TGCAGCGTTGTCATGATCCCGGGACAGGGCCACACCATATATTTT	CSVVMIPGQGHTIYF
TRBV6-5	TRBD1	16	TRBJ2-2	few	TGTGCCAGCAGTTCCCCAGCCGGGACAGGGTCCGGGGAGCTGTTTTTT	CASSSPAGTGSGELFF
TRBV7-9	TRBD2	19	TRBJ2-1	few	TGTGCCAGCAGCCCAAAGCCCGGACTAGCGGGGAGCTCCTACAATGAGCAGTTCTTC	CASSPKPGLAGSSYNEQFF
TRBV12-3/TRBV12-4	TRBD2	14	TRBJ2-1	few	TGTGCCACACTGGAGGGACTAGTTAGCAATGAGCAGTTCTTC	CATLEGLVSNEQFF
TRBV12-3/TRBV12-4	TRBD1	15	TRBJ2-7	many	TGTGCCAGCAGTTTTCCGGGACAGGCCTCCTACGAGCAGTACTTC	CASSFPGQASYEQYF
TRBV7-3	.	14	TRBJ2-5	.	TGTGCCAGCAGCCCAAGTGGGGTGGGAGAGACCCAGTACTTC	CASSPSGVGETQYF
TRBV28	TRBD1	15	TRBJ2-6	.	TGTGCCAGCAAGGACAGGGTCTCTGGGGCCAACGTCCTGACTTTC	CASKDRVSGANVLTF
TRBV11-2	TRBD2	16	TRBJ2-1	few	TGTGCCAGCAGCTTCACTAGCGGGGCCTCCTACAATGAGCAGTTCTTC	CASSFTSGASYNEQFF
TRBV28	.	11	TRBJ2-7	many	TGTGCCAGCAGTTTTGGGACCGAGCAGTACTTC	CASSFGTEQYF
TRBV5-1	.	13	TRBJ1-2	.	TGCGCCAGCAGCTTGGATCCGGACGATGGCTACACCTTC	CASSLDPDDGYTF
TRBV12-3/TRBV12-4	.	13	TRBJ1-1	.	TGTGCCAGCACCTTTGGGTGGGGGGGCGAAGCTTTCTTT	CASTFGWGGEAFF
TRBV20-1	.	16	TRBJ1-1	.	TGCAGTGCTAGAGGACTCCACCTCCGGATGAACACTGAAGCTTTCTTT	CSARGLHLRMNTEAFF
TRBV14	TRBD2	14	TRBJ2-5	.	TGTGCCAGCAGCGTACTGGCGGGAGTGGAGACCCAGTACTTC	CASSVLAGVETQYF
TRBV5-6	TRBD1	14	TRBJ1-5	.	TGTGCCAGCAGCTCGGACAGGGTTAGTCAGCCCCAGCATTTT	CASSSDRVSQPQHF
TRBV7-9	TRBD1	16	TRBJ1-4	few	TGTGCCAGCAGCTTAGAGGGGACAGTTCCTAATGAAAAACTGTTTTTT	CASSLEGTVPNEKLFF
TRBV5-1	TRBD1	16	TRBJ1-2	.	TGCGCCAGCAGCCCGGGACAGGGGGCATATGACTATGGCTACACCTTC	CASSPGQGAYDYGYTF
TRBV10-3	.	14	TRBJ2-3	many	TGTGCCATCAGCTTAGGGGACTTCACAGATACGCAGTATTTT	CAISLGDFTDTQYF
TRBV20-1	.	11	TRBJ2-5	.	TGCAGTGCAATCTCCCAAGAGACCCAGTACTTC	CSAISQETQYF
TRBV7-9	.	14	TRBJ1-3	.	TGTGCCAGCAGCCCGGAGGGGGCTGGAAACACCATATATTTT	CASSPEGAGNTIYF
TRBV9	TRBD1	14	TRBJ1-2	few	TGTGCCAGCAGCCCTAGGACAGGTCAGGATGGCTACACCTTC	CASSPRTGQDGYTF
TRBV5-1	TRBD1	16	TRBJ1-4	.	TGCGCCAGCAGTCTCGGACAGGGGTTAACTAATGAAAAACTGGTTTTT	CASSLGQGLTNEKLVF
TRBV20-1	.	12	TRBJ2-3	.	TGCAGTGCTAGCCCAGCCTCGGATACGCAGTATTTT	CSASPASDTQYF
TRBV12-3/TRBV12-4	.	15	TRBJ1-1	few	TGTGCCAGCAGTTTATCCGGACGGGAGAACACTGAAGCTTTCTTT	CASSLSGRENTEAFF
TRBV3-1	.	14	TRBJ1-2	.	TGTGCCAGCAGCCAAGATCTGGACATCTATGGCTACACCTTC	CASSQDLDIYGYTF